This TCR beta chain stems from a study of OX40 agonist ivuxolimab in advanced cancers. The study's findings and limits: Expanded peripheral T-cell antigen specificity went undetermined.

A word on this clone: Antigen unknown.

The protocol was immunoSEQ multiplex PCR, while the TCRdb copy is restricted to in-frame clones and leaves out a portion. The sample has 70,000 to 75,000 clones; 65% to 90% are singletons. This CDR3 has 13 amino acids. Germline V gene data show CDR1 as SGHNT and CDR2 as YENEEA. V shed 3 bases and J shed 1 base, with 5 bases lying between them. This chain uses TRBV11-3 with TRBJ2-3, with D unresolved. Here the sequenced sample was CD4+ or CD8+ T cells sorted from blood, taken in a trial of the OX40 agonist ivuxolimab. This clonotype originated in an adult with an advanced solid tumor such as melanoma, head and neck, liver or kidney cancer. The DNA of the CDR3 is TGTGCCAGCAGCTTGGCCGGCACAGATACGCAGTATTTT. Amino acid sequence: CASSLAGTDTQYF.